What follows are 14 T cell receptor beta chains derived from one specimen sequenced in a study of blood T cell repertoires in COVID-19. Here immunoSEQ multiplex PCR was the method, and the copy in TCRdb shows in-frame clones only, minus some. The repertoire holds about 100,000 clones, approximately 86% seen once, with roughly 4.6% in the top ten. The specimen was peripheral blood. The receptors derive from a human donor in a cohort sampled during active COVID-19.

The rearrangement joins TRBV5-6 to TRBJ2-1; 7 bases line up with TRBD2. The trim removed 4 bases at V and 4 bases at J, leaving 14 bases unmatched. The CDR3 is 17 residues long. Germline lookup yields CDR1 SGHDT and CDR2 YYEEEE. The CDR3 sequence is CASSAGLVGNKYNEQFF. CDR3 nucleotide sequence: TGTGCCAGCAGCGCCGGACTAGTGGGCAATAAATACAATGAGCAGTTCTTC.

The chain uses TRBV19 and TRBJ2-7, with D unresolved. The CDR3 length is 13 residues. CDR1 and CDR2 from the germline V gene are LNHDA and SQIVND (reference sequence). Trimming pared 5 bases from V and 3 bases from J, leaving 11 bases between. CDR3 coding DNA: TGTGCCAGTAGTTCGGTCCTCTACTACGAGCAGTACTTC. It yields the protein CASSSVLYYEQYF. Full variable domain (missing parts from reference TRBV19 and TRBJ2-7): DGGITQSPKYLFRKEGQNVTLSCEQNLNHDAMYWYRQDPGQGLRLIYYSQIVNDFQKGDIAEGYSVSREKKESFPLTVTSAQKNPTAFYLCASSSVLYYEQYFGPGTRLTVT.

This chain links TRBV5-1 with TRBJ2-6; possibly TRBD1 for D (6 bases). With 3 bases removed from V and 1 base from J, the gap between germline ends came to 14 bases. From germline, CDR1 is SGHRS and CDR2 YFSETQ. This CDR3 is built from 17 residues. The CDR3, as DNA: TGCGCCAGCAGCTCCCAGGGGCTTGAGTCTGGGGCCAACGTCCTGACTTTC. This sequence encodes CASSSQGLESGANVLTF.

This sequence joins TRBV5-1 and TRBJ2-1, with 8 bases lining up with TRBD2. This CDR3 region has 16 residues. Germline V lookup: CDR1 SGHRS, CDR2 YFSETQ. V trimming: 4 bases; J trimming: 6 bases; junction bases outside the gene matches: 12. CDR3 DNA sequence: TGCGCCAGCAGCGGCCCGGGAGGGCGGAACAGCAATGAGCAGTTCTTC. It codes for CASSGPGGRNSNEQFF. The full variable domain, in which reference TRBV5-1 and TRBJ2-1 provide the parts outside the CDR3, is KAGVTQTPRYLIKTRGQQVTLSCSPISGHRSVSWYQQTPGQGLQFLFEYFSETQRNKGNFPGRFSGRQFSNSRSEMNVSTLELGDSALYLCASSGPGGRNSNEQFFGPGTRLTVL.

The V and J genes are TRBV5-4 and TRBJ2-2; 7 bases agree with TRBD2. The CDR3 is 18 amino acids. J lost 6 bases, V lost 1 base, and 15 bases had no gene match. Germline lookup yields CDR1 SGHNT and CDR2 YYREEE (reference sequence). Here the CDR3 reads CASSLSSRGRSLPGELFF. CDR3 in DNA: TGTGCCAGCAGCTTGAGTTCCCGCGGGAGATCCCTCCCCGGGGAGCTGTTTTTT.

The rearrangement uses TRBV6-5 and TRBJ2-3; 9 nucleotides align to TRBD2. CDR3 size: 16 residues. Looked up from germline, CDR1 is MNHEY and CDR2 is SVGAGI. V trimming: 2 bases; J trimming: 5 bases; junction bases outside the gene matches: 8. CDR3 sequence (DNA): TGTGCCAGCAGTTACAGTAGCGGGAGTGGGTTAGATACGCAGTATTTT. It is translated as CASSYSSGSGLDTQYF.

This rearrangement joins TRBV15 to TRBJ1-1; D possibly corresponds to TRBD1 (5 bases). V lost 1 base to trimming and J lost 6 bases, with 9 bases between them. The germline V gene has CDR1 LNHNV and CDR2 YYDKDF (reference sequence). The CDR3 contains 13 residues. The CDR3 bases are TGTGCCACCAGCAGAGTAAAACAGGCTGAAGCTTTCTTT. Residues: CATSRVKQAEAFF.

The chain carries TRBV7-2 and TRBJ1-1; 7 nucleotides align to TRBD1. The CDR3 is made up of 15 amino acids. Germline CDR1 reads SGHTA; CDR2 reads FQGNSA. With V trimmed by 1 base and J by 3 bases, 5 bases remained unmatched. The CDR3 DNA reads TGTGCCAGCAGCTTAGGTAGGGGGCCGGACACTGAAGCTTTCTTT. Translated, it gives CASSLGRGPDTEAFF.

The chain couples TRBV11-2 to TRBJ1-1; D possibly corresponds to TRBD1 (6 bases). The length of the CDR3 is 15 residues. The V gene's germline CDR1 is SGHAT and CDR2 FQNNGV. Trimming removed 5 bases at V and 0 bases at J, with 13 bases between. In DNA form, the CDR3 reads TGTGCCAGCAGCCTAAGGACAGTAATGAACACTGAAGCTTTCTTT. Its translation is CASSLRTVMNTEAFF.

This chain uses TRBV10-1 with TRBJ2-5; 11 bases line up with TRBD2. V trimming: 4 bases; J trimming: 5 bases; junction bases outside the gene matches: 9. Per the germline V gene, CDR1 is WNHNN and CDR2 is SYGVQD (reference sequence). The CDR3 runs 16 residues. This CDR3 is CASSVEGSGRGETQYF. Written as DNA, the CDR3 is TGCGCCAGCAGTGTTGAGGGTAGCGGGAGGGGGGAGACCCAGTACTTC.

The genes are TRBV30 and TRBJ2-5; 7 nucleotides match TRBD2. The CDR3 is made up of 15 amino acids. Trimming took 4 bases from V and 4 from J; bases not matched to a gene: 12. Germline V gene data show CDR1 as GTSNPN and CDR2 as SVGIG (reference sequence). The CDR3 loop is CAWTLAESRSETQYF. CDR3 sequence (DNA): TGTGCCTGGACTCTAGCGGAAAGCCGTTCAGAGACCCAGTACTTC.

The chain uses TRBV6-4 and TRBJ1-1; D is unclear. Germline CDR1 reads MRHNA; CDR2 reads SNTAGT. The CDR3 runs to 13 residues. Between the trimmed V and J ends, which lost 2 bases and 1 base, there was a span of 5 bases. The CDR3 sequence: CASSDRENTEAFF. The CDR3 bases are TGTGCCAGCAGTGACCGAGAGAACACTGAAGCTTTCTTT.

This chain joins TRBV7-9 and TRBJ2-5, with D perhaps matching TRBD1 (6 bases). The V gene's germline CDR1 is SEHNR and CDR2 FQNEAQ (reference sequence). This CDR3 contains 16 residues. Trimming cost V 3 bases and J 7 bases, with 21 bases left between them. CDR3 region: CASSFLAGANGGTQYF. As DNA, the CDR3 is TGTGCCAGCAGCTTCTTGGCAGGGGCAAATGGTGGGACCCAGTACTTC.

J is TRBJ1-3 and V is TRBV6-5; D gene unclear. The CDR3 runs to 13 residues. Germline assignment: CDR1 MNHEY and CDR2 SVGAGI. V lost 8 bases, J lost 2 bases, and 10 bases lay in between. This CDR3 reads CASLLLAGNTIYF. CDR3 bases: TGTGCCAGCCTGTTGTTAGCTGGAAACACCATATATTTT.